This TCR beta chain came from a study of shared T cell receptors in the human thymus. The CDR3 spans 15 residues. V lost 4 bases, J lost 7 bases, and 10 bases stayed unmatched. The germline CDR1 and CDR2 sequences are MNHNS and SASEGT. Repertoires were generated with immunoSEQ multiplex PCR, while TCRdb's copy carries only in-frame clones and drops some. The sample includes hundreds of thousands of clones, 75% to 80% of them seen just once. Separately, the same data were catalogued under a study of human thymus T cells. Per that paper: Repertoires from thymus and blood appeared to show biased V and J gene usage. Thymic repertoires from unrelated individuals overlapped highly, related research reported.

The receptor was isolated from a boy under two years old with a congenital heart defect. The chain employs TRBV6-1 and TRBJ1-3; 7 positions match TRBD1. Material for sequencing was thymocytes. CDR3 sequence (DNA): TGTGCCAGCAGTGGGGACAGCCACGGGAAGAACACCATATATTTT. Residues: CASSGDSHGKNTIYF.